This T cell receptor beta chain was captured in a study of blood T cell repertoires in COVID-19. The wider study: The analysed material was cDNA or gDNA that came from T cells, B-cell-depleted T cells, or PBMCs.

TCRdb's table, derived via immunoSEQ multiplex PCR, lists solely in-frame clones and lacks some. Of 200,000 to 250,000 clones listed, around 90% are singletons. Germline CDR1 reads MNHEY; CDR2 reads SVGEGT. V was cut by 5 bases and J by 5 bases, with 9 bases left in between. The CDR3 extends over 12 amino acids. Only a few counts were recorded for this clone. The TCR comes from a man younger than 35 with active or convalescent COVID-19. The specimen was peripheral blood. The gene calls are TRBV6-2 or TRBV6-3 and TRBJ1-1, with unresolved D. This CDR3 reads CASSEGWTEAFF. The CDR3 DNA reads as TGTGCCAGCAGTGAGGGATGGACTGAAGCTTTCTTT.